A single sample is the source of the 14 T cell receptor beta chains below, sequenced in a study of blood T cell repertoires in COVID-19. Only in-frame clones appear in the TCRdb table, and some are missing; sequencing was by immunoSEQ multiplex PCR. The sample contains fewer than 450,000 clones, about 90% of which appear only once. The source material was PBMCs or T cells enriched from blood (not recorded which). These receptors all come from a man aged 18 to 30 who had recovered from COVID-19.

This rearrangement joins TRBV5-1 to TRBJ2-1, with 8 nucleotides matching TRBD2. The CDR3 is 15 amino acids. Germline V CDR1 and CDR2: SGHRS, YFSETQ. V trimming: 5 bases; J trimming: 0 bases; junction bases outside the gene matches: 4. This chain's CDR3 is CASSNSGASYNEQFF. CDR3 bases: TGCGCCAGCAGTAATAGCGGGGCCTCCTACAATGAGCAGTTCTTC.

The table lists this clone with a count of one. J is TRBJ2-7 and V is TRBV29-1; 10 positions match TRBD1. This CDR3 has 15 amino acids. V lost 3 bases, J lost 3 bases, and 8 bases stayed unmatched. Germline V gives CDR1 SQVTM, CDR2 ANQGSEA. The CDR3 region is CSVDGQGGVNYEQYF. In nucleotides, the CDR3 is TGCAGCGTTGACGGACAGGGGGGGGTAAACTACGAGCAGTACTTC.

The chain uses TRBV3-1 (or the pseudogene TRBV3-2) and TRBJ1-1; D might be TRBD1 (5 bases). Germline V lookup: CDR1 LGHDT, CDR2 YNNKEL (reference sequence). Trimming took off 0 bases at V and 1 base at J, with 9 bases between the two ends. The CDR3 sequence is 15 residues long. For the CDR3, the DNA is TGTGCCAGCAGCCAAGAGGGCAGGGCGAACACTGAAGCTTTCTTT. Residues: CASSQEGRANTEAFF.

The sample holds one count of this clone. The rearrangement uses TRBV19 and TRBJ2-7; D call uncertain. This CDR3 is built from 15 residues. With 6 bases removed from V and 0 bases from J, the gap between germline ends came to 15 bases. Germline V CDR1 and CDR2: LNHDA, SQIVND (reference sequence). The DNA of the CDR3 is TGTGCCAGTAGAGGTAGTAAGGAGAACTCCTACGAGCAGTACTTC. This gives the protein CASRGSKENSYEQYF.

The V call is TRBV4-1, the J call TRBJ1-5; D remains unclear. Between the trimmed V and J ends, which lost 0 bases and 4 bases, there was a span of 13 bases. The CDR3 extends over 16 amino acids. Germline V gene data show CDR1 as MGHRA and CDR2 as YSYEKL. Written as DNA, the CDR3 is TGCGCCAGCAGCCAAGAGTTTTCAGTTCGAAATCAGCCCCAGCATTTT. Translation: CASSQEFSVRNQPQHF.

The CDR3 sequence is CASSLRGADNEQFF. DNA for the CDR3: TGTGCCAGCAGCTTGCGGGGGGCTGACAATGAGCAGTTCTTC. The chain employs TRBV5-4 and TRBJ2-1; TRBD2 is a possible D gene (7 bases). The CDR3 is made up of 14 amino acids. The V end was cut by 1 base, the J end by 5 bases, with 10 bases between. Germline V gene data show CDR1 as SGHNT and CDR2 as YYREEE (reference sequence).

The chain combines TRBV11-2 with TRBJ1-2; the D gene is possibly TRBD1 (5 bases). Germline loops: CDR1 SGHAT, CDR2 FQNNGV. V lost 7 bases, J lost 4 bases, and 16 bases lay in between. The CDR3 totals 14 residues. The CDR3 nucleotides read TGTGCCAGCACCTCGCCAGGGAACCGCTATGGCTACACCTTC. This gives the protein CASTSPGNRYGYTF. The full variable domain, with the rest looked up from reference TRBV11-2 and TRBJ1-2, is EAGVAQSPRYKIIEKRQSVAFWCNPISGHATLYWYQQILGQGPKLLIQFQNNGVVDDSQLPKDRFSAERLKGVDSTLKIQPAKLEDSAVYLCASTSPGNRYGYTFGSGTRLTVV.

The CDR3 region is CASSSTSGSYEQYF. The CDR3 DNA sequence: TGTGCCAGCAGCTCAACTAGCGGCTCCTACGAGCAGTACTTC. The chain carries TRBV7-9 and TRBJ2-7, with 8 bases that match TRBD2. Germline assignment: CDR1 SEHNR and CDR2 FQNEAQ (reference sequence). This CDR3 is 14 amino acids long. V lost 4 bases and J lost 0; bases outside the gene matches: 2.

This chain's CDR3 is CASSQLTSGGTDTQYF. CDR3 in DNA: TGCGCCAGCAGCCAGCTGACTAGCGGGGGCACAGATACGCAGTATTTT. This chain uses TRBV4-1 with TRBJ2-3; 11 bases are a match to TRBD2. Unmatched junction bases numbered 3, after V lost 3 bases and J lost 1 base. CDR1 and CDR2 from the germline V gene are MGHRA and YSYEKL. The CDR3 has 16 amino acids.

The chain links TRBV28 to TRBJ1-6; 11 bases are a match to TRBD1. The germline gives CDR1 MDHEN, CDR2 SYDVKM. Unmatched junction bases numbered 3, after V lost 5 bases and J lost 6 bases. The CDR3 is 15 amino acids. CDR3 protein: CASSGQGAGNSPLHF. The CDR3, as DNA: TGTGCCAGCAGTGGACAGGGGGCGGGTAATTCACCCCTCCACTTT.

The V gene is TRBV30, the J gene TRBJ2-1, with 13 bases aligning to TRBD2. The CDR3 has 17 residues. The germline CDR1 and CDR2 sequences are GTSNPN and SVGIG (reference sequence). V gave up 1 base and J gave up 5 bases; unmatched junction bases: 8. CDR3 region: CAWSAIRTSGGNNEQFF. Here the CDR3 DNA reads TGTGCCTGGAGTGCCATCCGGACTAGCGGGGGCAACAATGAGCAGTTCTTC.

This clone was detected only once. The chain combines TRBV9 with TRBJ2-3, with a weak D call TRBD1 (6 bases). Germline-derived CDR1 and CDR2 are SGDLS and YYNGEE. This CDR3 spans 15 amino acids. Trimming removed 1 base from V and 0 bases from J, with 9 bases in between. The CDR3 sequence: CASSVRQASTDTQYF. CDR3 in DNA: TGTGCCAGCAGCGTAAGACAGGCGAGCACAGATACGCAGTATTTT.

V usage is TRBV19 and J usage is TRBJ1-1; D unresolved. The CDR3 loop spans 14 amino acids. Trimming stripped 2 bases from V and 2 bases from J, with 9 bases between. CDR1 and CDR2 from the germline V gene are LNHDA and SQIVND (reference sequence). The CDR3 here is CASSITDFNTEAFF. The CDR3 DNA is TGTGCCAGTAGTATAACGGACTTCAACACTGAAGCTTTCTTT.

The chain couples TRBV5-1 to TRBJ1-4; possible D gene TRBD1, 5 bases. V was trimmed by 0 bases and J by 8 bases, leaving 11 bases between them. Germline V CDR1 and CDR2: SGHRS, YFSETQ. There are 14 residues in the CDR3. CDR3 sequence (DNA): TGCGCCAGCAGCTTGGGGCAGGGAAGGGAAAAACTGTTTTTT. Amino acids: CASSLGQGREKLFF. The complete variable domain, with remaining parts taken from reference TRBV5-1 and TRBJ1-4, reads KAGVTQTPRYLIKTRGQQVTLSCSPISGHRSVSWYQQTPGQGLQFLFEYFSETQRNKGNFPGRFSGRQFSNSRSEMNVSTLELGDSALYLCASSLGQGREKLFFGSGTQLSVL.